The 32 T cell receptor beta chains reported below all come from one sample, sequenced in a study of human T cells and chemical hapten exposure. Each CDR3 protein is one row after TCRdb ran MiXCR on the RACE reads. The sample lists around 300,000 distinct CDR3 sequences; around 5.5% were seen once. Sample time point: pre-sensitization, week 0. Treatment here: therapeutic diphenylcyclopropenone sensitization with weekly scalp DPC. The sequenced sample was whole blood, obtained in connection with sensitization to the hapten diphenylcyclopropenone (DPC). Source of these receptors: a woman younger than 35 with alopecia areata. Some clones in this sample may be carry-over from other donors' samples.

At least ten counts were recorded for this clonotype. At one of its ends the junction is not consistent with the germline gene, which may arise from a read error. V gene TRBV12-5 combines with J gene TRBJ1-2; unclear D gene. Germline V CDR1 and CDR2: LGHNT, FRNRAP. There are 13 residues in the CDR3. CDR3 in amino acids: CASGLVQEGFPAF. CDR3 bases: TGTGCTAGTGGTTTGGTACAAGAAGGGTTTCCCGCCTTC.

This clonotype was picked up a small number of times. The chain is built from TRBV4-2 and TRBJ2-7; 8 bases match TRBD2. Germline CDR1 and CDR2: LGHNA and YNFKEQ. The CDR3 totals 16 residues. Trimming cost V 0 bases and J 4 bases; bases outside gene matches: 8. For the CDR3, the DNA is TGTGCCAGCAGCCAAGATCCCCGGGGGGGCCTATACGAGCAGTACTTC. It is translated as CASSQDPRGGLYEQYF.

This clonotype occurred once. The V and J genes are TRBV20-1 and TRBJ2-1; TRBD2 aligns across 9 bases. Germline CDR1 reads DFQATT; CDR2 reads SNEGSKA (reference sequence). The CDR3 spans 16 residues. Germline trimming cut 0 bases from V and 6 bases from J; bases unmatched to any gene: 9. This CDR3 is CSARELERGVPNEQFF. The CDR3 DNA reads TGCAGTGCTAGAGAATTGGAGCGGGGGGTCCCCAATGAGCAGTTCTTC.

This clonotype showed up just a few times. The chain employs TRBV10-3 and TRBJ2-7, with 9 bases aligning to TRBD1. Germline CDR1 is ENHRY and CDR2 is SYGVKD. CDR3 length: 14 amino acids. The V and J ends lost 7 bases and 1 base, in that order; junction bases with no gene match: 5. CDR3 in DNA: TGTGCCATCACCGGGGACAGGGAGTCCTACGAGCAGTACTTC. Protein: CAITGDRESYEQYF.

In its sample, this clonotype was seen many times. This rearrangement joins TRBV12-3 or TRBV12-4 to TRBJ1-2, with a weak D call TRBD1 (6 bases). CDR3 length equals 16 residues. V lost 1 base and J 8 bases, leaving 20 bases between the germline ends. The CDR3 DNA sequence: TGTGCCAGCAGTTTAGTTTTTGTATGGGGGGCTTTCGGCTACACCTTC. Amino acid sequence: CASSLVFVWGAFGYTF.

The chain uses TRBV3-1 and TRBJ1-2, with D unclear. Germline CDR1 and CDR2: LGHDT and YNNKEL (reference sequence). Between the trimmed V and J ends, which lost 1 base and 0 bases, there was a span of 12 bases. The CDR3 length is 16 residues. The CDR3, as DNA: TGTGCCAGCAGCCAAGTACTGGGCTTACCTAACTATGGCTACACCTTC. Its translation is CASSQVLGLPNYGYTF.

The CDR3 sequence: CASRRTSQDTQYF. The CDR3 nucleotides are TGTGCCAGCAGGAGGACTAGTCAAGATACGCAGTATTTT. V is TRBV7-2 and J is TRBJ2-3; 7 bases line up with TRBD2. With 6 bases clipped from V and 5 bases from J, the junction kept 5 bases outside the gene matches. The germline CDR1 and CDR2 sequences are SGHTA and FQGNSA. CDR3 length equals 13 residues.

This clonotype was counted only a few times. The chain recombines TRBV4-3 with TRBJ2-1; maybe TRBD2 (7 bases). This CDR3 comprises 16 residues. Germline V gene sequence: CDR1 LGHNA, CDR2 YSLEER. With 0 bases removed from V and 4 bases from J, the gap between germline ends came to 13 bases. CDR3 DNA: TGCGCCAGCAGCCAAGATAGGGGGGGCGATTACAATGAGCAGTTCTTC. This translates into CASSQDRGGDYNEQFF.

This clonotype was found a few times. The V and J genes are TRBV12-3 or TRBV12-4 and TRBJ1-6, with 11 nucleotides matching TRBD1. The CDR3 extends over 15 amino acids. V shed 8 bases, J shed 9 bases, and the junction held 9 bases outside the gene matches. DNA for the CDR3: TGTGCCAGCTCCTTGCCGGGACAGGGGGGTTCACCCCTCCACTTT. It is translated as CASSLPGQGGSPLHF.

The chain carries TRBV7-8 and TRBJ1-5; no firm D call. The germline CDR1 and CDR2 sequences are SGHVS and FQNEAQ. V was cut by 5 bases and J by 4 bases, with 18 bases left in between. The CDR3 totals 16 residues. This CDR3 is CASSPAVVQTNQPQHF. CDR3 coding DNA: TGTGCCAGCAGCCCCGCGGTTGTCCAGACAAATCAGCCCCAGCATTTT.

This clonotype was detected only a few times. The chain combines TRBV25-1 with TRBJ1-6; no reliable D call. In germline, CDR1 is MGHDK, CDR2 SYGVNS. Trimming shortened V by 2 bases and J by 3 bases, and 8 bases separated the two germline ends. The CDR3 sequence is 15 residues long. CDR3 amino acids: CASSERLYYNSPLHF. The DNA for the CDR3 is TGTGCCAGCAGTGAACGGCTGTACTATAATTCACCCCTCCACTTT.

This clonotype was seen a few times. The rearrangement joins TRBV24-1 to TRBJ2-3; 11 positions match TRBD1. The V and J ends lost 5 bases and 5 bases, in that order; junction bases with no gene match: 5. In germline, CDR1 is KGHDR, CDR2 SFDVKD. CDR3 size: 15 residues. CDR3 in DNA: TGTGCCACCAGTGCCTGGACAGGGGGCAGAGATACGCAGTATTTT. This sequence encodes CATSAWTGGRDTQYF.

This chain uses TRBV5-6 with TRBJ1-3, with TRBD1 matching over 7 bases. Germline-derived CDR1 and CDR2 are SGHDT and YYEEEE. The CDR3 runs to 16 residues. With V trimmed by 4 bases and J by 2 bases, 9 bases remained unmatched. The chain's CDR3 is CASSRTGARAGNTIYF. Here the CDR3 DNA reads TGTGCCAGCAGCCGAACAGGGGCACGAGCTGGAAACACCATATATTTT.

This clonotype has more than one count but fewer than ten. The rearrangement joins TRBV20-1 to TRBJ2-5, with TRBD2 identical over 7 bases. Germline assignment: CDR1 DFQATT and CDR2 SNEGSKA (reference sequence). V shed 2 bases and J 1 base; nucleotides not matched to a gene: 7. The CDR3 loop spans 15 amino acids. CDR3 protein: CSARMGGVAQETQYF. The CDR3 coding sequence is TGCAGTGCTAGAATGGGGGGGGTTGCCCAAGAGACCCAGTACTTC.

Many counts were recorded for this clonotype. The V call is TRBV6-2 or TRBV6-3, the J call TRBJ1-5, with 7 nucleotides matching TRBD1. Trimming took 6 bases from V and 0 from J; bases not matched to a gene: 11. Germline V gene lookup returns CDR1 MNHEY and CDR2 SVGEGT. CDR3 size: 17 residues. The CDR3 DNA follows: TGTGCCAGCAGCTTACAGGGGTTTGGGAATAGCAATCAGCCCCAGCATTTT. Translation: CASSLQGFGNSNQPQHF.

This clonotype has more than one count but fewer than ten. This CDR3 is CASSLMEGGAEQYF. CDR3 nucleotide sequence: TGTGCCAGCAGTTTAATGGAGGGGGGGGCCGAGCAGTACTTC. The chain carries TRBV28 and TRBJ2-7; weak D call: TRBD2 (7 bases). Germline CDR1 and CDR2: MDHEN and SYDVKM. V shed 2 bases and J shed 6 bases, with 14 bases lying between them. The CDR3 is 14 residues long.

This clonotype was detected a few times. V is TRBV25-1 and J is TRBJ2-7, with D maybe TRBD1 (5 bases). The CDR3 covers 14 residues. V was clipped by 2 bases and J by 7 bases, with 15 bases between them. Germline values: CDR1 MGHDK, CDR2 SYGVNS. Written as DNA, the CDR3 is TGTGCCAGCAGTGAACCCGACAGAATTGGGGAGCAGTACTTC. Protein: CASSEPDRIGEQYF.

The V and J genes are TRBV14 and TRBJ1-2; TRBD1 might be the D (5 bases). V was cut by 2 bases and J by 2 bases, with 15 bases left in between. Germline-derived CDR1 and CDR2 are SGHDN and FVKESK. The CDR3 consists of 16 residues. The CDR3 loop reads CASSQLSTGTNYGYTF. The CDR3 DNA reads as TGTGCCAGCAGCCAACTGAGCACGGGGACGAACTATGGCTACACCTTC.

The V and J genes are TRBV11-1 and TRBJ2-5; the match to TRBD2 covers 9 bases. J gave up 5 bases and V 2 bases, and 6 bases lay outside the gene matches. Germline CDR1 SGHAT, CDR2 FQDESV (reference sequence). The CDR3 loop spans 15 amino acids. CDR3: CASSLQRGASETQYF. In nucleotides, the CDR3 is TGTGCCAGCAGCTTACAGCGGGGGGCCTCGGAGACCCAGTACTTC.

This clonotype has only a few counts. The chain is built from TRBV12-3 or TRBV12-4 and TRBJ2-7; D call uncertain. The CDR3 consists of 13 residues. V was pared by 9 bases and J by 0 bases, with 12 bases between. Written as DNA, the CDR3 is TGTGCCAGTCAGAGAAAAAGCTCCTACGAGCAGTACTTC. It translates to CASQRKSSYEQYF.

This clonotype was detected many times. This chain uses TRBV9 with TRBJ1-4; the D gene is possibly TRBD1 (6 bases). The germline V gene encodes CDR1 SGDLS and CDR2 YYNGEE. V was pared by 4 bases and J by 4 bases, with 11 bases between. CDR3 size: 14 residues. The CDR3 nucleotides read TGTGCCAGCAGCACAGGGCTCTTTAATGAAAAACTGTTTTTT. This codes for CASSTGLFNEKLFF.

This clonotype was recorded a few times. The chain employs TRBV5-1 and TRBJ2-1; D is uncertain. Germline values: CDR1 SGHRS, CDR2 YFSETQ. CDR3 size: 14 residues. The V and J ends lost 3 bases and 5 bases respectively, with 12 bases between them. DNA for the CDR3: TGCGCCAGCAGCTCTTCTTCTACCGACAATGAGCAGTTCTTC. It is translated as CASSSSSTDNEQFF. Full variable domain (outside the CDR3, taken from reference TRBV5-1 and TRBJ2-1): KAGVTQTPRYLIKTRGQQVTLSCSPISGHRSVSWYQQTPGQGLQFLFEYFSETQRNKGNFPGRFSGRQFSNSRSEMNVSTLELGDSALYLCASSSSSTDNEQFFGPGTRLTVL.

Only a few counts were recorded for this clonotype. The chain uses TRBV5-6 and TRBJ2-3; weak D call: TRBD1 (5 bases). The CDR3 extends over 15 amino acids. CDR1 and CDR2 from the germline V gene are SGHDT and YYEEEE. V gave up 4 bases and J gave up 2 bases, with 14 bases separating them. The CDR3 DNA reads TGTGCCAGCAGCCCTGGAAACAGGCCCACAGATACGCAGTATTTT. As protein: CASSPGNRPTDTQYF.

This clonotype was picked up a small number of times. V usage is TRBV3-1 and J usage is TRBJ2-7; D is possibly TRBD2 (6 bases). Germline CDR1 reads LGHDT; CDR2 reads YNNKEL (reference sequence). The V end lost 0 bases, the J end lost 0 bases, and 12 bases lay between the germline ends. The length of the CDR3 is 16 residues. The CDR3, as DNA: TGTGCCAGCAGCCAAGACCCGGGGGAAAGCTCCTACGAGCAGTACTTC. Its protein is CASSQDPGESSYEQYF.

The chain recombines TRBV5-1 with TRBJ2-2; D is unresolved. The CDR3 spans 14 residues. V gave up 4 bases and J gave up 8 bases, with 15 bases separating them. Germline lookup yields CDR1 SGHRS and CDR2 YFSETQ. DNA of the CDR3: TGCGCCAGCAGCGACGACCTCACTGCGGGGGAGCTGTTTTTT. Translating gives CASSDDLTAGELFF.

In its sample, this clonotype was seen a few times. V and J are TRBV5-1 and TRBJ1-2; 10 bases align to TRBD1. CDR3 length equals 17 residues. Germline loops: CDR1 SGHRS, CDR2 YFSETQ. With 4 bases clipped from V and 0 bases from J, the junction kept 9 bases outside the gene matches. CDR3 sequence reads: CASSPGTGARANYGYTF. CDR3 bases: TGCGCCAGCAGCCCTGGGACAGGGGCTAGAGCTAACTATGGCTACACCTTC.

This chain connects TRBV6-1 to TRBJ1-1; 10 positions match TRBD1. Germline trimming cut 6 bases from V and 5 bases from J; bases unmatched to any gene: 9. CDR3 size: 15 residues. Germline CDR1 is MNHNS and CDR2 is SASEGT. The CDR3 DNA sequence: TGTGCCAGCAGCCCTCACCGGGACAGGGGAACTGAAGCTTTCTTT. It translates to CASSPHRDRGTEAFF.

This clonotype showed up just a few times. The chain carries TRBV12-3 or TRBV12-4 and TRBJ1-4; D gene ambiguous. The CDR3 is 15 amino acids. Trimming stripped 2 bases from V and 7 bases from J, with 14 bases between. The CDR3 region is CASSLSSGIGEKLFF. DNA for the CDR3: TGTGCCAGCAGTTTAAGTTCAGGAATAGGTGAAAAACTGTTTTTT.

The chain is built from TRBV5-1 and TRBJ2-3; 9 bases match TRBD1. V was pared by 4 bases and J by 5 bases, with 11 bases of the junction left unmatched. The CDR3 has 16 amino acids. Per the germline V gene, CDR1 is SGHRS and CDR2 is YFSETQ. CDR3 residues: CASSPVGQGVKDTQYF. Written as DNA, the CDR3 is TGCGCCAGCAGCCCGGTGGGACAGGGTGTTAAAGATACGCAGTATTTT.

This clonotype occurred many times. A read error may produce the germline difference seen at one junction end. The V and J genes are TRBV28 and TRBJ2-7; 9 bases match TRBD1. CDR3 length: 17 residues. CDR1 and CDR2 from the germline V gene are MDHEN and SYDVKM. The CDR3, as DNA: TGTGCCAGCAGTTTAGCCATACCCGGGACAGGGAGCTTCGATCCCCACTTC. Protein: CASSLAIPGTGSFDPHF.

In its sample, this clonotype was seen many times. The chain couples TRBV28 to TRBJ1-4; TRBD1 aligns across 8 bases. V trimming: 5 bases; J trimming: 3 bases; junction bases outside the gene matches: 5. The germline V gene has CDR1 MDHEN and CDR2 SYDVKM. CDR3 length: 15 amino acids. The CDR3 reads CASSTTTGANEKLFF. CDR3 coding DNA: TGTGCCAGCAGTACCACGACAGGGGCTAATGAAAAACTGTTTTTT.

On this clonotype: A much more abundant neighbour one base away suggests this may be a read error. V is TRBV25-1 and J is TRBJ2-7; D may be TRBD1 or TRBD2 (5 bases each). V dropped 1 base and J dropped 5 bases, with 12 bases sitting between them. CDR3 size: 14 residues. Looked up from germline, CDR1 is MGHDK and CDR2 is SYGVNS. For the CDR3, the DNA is TGTGCCAGCAGTGAATCTCCTCGGGGCGACGAGCAGTACTTC. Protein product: CASSESPRGDEQYF.